The T cell receptor beta chain described here comes from a study of OX40 agonist ivuxolimab in advanced cancers. Overall study findings and caveats: On average, CD8+ T cells showed a greater number of expanded clones than CD4+.

Assay used: immunoSEQ multiplex PCR; TCRdb lists only in-frame clones, some missing. The sample contains fewer than 80,000 clones, about 77% of which appear only once. Remarks on this clone: What it binds is not known.

This CDR3 has 13 residues. Germline CDR1 is SGHNT and CDR2 is YYREEE (reference sequence). J was trimmed by 7 bases and V by 4 bases; bases with no gene match: 4. Sequenced here: CD4+ or CD8+ T cells sorted from blood, sampled in a trial of the OX40 agonist ivuxolimab. This chain joins TRBV5-4 and TRBJ2-2, with TRBD2 matching 7 bases. The clonotype comes from an adult with an advanced solid tumor such as melanoma, head and neck, liver or kidney cancer. CDR3 in DNA: TGTGCCAGCAGCGGCGGGGGTGTCGGGGAGCTGTTTTTT. Its protein product is CASSGGGVGELFF. The full variable domain, in which reference TRBV5-4 and TRBJ2-2 provide the parts outside the CDR3, is ETGVTQSPTHLIKTRGQQVTLRCSSQSGHNTVSWYQQALGQGPQFIFQYYREEENGRGNFPPRFSGLQFPNYSSELNVNALELDDSALYLCASSGGGVGELFFGEGSRLTVL.